This T cell receptor beta chain was recovered during a study of blood T cell repertoires in COVID-19. Study overall: Spain, Italy and the United States supplied samples that represented acute and convalescent COVID-19. Sources were T cells, B-cell-depleted T cells, or PBMCs; the material itself was cDNA or gDNA.

Per the authors' pipeline: The assay estimated nucleated cells by amplifying reference gene primers. This table comes from immunoSEQ multiplex PCR, and its TCRdb copy is limited to in-frame clones, with some not included. For V, J and clone size, that table is used; D and trimming come from the DNA. The table records about 34,000 clones, about 94% of them present only once. Trimming left V 4 bases short and J 1 base short, with 10 bases between. This CDR3 region has 14 residues. Germline V lookup: CDR1 MNHEY, CDR2 SMNVEV (reference sequence). The sample comprised peripheral blood. The gene calls are TRBV27 and TRBJ2-5, with D possibly TRBD1 on 5 matching bases. The TCR originated in a human donor in a cohort sampled during active COVID-19. The DNA of the CDR3 is TGTGCCAGCAGTTCAGGGCCAGGCCAAGAGACCCAGTACTTC. It translates to CASSSGPGQETQYF.